The text below deals with one TCR beta chain. Its cognate antigen is unknown. Unrecorded immune exposure was likely among donors, who were nominally healthy when sampled. Both 60 Vbeta primers and 13 Jbeta primers went into the PCR. This table comes from immunoSEQ multiplex PCR, and its TCRdb copy is limited to in-frame clones, with some not included. The clone table shows some 34,000 clones, with the ten largest holding around 4.8%. This entry comes from a study of cytomegalovirus exposure and HLA in healthy donors. Study-wide findings and caveats: Later work showed greater clonal expansion in HLA-associated TCR beta chains than in equally common others. An analysis that was carried out later associated fewer than 20,000 TCR beta sequences with HLA alleles at 0.05 false discovery rate.

The specimen sequenced was PBMCs. This TCR came from a woman aged 40 to 55 in good health and CMV-seropositive.

In DNA, the CDR3 is TGTGCCAGCAGCTTGTTTGTACTAGCGGGAGTATCCCTCGAGCAGTACTTC. It encodes CASSLFVLAGVSLEQYF. This rearrangement joins TRBV5-8 to TRBJ2-7; 11 bases are a match to TRBD2. With 1 base clipped from V and 6 bases from J, the junction kept 12 bases outside the gene matches. Germline values: CDR1 SGHTS, CDR2 YDEGEE. This CDR3 is 17 amino acids long. Based on the CDR3 plus reference TRBV5-8 and TRBJ2-7, the full variable domain is EAGVTQSPTHLIKTRGQQATLRCSPISGHTSVYWYQQALGLGLQFLLWYDEGEERNRGNFPPRFSGRQFPNYSSELNVNALELEDSALYLCASSLFVLAGVSLEQYFGPGTRLTVT.